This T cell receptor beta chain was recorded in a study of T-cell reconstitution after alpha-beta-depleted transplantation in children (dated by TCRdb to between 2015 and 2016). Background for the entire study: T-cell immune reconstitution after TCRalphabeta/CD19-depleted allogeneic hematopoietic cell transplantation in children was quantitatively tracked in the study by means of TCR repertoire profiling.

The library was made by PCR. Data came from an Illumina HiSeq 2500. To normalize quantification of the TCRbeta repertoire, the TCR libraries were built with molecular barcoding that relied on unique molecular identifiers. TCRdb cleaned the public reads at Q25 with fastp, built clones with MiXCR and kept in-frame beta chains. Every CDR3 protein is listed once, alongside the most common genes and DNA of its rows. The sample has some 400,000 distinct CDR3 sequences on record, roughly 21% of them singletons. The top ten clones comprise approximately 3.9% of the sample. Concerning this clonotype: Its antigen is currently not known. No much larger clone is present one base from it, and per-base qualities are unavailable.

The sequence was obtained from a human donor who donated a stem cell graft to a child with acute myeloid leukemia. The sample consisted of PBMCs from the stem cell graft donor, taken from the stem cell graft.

The nucleotide sequence reads as follows: TGTGCCAGCAGCTCAACCGCCGAGGGGAATGAGCAGTTCTTC. It translates as CASSSTAEGNEQFF. The chain joins TRBV7-9 to TRBJ2-1, with the D call perhaps TRBD1 or TRBD2, each one matching 5 bases. V is cut by 4 bases and J by 7 bases, and the space between the germline ends is 14 bases. Including the terminal cysteine and phenylalanine, the CDR3 comprises 14 residues. The sequence is cut down to CDR3 DNA, 42 bases in frame from base 1. The germline V gene encodes CDR1 SEHNR and CDR2 FQNEAQ (reference sequence). The reference TRBV7-9 and TRBJ2-1 proteins fill in what lies around the CDR3, so the full variable domain reads DTGVSQNPRHKITKRGQNVTFRCDPISEHNRLYWYRQTLGQGPEFLTYFQNEAQLEKSRLLSDRFSAERPKGSFSTLEIQRTEQGDSAMYLCASSSTAEGNEQFFGPGTRLTVL.